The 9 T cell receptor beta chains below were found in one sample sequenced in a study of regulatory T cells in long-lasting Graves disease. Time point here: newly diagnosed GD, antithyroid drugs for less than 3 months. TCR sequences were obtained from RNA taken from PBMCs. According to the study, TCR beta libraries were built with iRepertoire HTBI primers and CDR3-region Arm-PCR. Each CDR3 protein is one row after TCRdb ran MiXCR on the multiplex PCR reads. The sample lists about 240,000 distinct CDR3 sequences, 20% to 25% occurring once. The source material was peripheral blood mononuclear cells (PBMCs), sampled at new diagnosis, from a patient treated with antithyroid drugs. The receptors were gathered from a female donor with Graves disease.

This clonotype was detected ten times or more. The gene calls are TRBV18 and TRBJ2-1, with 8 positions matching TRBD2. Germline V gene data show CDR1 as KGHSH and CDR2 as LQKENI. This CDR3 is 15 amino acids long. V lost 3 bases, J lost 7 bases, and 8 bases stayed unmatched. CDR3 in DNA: TGTGCCAGCTCACCTTCGGGGGGGGAACGGAATGAGCAGTTCTTC. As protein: CASSPSGGERNEQFF.

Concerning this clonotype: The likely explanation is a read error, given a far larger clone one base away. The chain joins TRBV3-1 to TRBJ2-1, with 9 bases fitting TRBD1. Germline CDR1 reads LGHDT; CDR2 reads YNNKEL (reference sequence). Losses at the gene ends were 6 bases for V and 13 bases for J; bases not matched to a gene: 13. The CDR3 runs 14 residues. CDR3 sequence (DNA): TGTGCCAGCAGTGACACAGGGGGCGGGGAGACCCAGTTCTTC. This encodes CASSDTGGGETQFF.

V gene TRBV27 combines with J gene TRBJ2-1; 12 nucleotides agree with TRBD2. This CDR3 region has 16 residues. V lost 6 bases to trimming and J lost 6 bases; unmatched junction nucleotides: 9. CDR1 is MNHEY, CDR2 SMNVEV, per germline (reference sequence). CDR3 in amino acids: CASRLAGGIASNEQFF. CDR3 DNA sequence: TGTGCCAGCAGACTAGCGGGGGGTATTGCTAGCAATGAGCAGTTCTTC.

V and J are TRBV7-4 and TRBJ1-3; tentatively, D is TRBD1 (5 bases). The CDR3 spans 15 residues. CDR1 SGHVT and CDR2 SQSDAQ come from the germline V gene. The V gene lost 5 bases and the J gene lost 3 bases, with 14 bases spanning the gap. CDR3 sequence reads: CASSATGECGNTIYF. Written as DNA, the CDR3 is TGTGCCAGCAGCGCTACAGGTGAGTGTGGAAACACCATATATTTT.

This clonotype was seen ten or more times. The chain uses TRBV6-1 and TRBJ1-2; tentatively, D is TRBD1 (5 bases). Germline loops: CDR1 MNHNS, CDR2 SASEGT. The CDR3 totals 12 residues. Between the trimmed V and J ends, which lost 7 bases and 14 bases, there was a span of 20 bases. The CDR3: CASNSLGGGQTF. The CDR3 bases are TGTGCCAGCAACTCCCTGGGGGGAGGCCAGACCTTC.

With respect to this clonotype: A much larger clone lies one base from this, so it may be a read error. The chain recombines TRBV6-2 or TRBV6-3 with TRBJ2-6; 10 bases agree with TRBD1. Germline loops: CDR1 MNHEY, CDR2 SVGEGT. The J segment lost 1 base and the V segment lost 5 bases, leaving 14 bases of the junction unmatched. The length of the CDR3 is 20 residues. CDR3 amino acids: CASSGAGQGTLPSGANVLTF. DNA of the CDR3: TGTGCCAGCAGTGGTGCGGGACAGGGGACCTTGCCATCTGGGGCCAACGTCCTGACTTTC.

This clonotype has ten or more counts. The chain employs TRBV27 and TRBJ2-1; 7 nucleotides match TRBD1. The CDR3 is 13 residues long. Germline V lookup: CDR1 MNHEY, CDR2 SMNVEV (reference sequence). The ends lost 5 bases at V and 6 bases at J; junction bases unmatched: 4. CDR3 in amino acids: CASSKTGVNEQFF. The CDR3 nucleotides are TGTGCCAGCAGTAAAACAGGGGTCAATGAGCAGTTCTTC.

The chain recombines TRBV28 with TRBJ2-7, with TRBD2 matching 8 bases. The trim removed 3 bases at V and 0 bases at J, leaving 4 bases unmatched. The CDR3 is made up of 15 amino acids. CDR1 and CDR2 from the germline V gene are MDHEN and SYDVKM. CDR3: CASSFRGGSSYEQYF. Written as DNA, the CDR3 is TGTGCCAGCAGTTTCCGCGGGGGGAGCTCCTACGAGCAGTACTTC. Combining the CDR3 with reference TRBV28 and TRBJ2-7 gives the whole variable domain DVKVTQSSRYLVKRTGEKVFLECVQDMDHENMFWYRQDPGLGLRLIYFSYDVKMKEKGDIPEGYSVSREKKERFSLILESASTNQTSMYLCASSFRGGSSYEQYFGPGTRLTVT.

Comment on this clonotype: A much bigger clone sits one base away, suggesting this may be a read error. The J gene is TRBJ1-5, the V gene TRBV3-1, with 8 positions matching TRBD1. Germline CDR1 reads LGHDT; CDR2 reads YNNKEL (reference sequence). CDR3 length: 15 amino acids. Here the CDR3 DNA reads TGTACCAGCAGCCAGACAGGGGTATGGCGACAGCCCCAGCATTTT. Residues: CTSSQTGVWRQPQHF.